This TCR beta chain was recovered during a study of read filtering for tumor transcriptome and immune sequencing. Whole-study results and caveats: The sorted CD138-negative fraction was a mixed bone marrow immune population, not purified T cells. Single-read clonotypes: roughly 80% of IR-seq clonotypes (around 4% of reads), roughly 73% of RNA-seq clonotypes (44.6% of reads).

This library used roughly 400 ng RNA and molecular barcoded adaptors spanning alpha/delta and beta/gamma chains. Each CDR3 protein is one row after TCRdb ran MiXCR on the reads. The repertoire holds about 86,000 distinct CDR3 sequences, with roughly an eighth as singletons. This clonotype was observed many times. Its antigen is currently unknown. Sampling of bone marrow took place during active disease in every patient. CDR1 SQVTM and CDR2 ANQGSEA come from the germline V gene. The CDR3 loop spans 15 amino acids. J was trimmed by 3 bases and V by 5 bases; bases with no gene match: 12. The specimen was a population of CD138-negative cells sorted from bone marrow. This chain links TRBV29-1 with TRBJ1-1, with 7 nucleotides matching TRBD1. This TCR was sampled from a donor at least 40 years old with multiple myeloma. The CDR3 DNA reads as TGCAGCGTTATCTCGACAGGGAGGGAGCACACTGAAGCTTTCTTT. Translated, it gives CSVISTGREHTEAFF.